This T cell receptor beta chain was sequenced during a study of T cells after yellow fever vaccination. The V gene's germline CDR1 is LGHNA and CDR2 YSLEER. CDR3 length: 15 residues. V lost 3 bases and J 3 bases, leaving 12 bases between the germline ends. TCRdb re-called the 5' RACE reads with MiXCR, one entry per CDR3 protein. The table includes hundreds of thousands of distinct CDR3 sequences, around 19% detected once. The sample here was PBMCs, taken before the yellow fever booster vaccination. The chain recombines TRBV4-3 with TRBJ2-4; the D gene is possibly TRBD2 (7 bases). This sequence originates from a man between 18 and 29 years old who received the YFV17D yellow fever vaccine. Here the CDR3 reads CASSQVGGLKNIQYF. CDR3 nucleotide sequence: TGCGCCAGCAGCCAGGTGGGGGGGCTCAAAAACATTCAGTACTTC.